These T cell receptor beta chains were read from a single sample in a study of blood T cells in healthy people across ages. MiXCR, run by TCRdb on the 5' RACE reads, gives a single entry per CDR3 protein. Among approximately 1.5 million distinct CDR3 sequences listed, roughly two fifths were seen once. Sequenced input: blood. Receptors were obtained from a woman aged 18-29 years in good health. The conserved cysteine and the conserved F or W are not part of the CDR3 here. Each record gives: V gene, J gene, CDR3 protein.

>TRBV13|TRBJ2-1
ASSLLYREHEQF
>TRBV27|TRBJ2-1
ASTDRAGGQF
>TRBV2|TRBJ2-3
ASSPDRGYADTQY
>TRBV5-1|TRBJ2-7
ASSTRTGFGYEQY
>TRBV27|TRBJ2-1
ASSWSSGSAYNEQF
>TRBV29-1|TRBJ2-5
SVGRGGRNEQY
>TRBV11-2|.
ASSPLTGRYEQY
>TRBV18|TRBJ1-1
ASSPPVGQGPEAF
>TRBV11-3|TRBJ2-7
ASSLDRDNSYEQY
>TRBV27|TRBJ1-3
ASSFGGPLATIY
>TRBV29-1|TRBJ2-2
SVLGLAGGADGELF
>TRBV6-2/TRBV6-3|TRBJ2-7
ASSSGAPWDEQY
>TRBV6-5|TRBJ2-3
ASSQLAVGTDYTQY
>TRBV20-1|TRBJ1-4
SAPTGTFEKLF
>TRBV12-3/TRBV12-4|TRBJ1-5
ASSTGRDNQPQH
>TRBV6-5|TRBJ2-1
ASKPSGRDLDEQF
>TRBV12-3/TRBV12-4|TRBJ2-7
ASSFYGVREQY
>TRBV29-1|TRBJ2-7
SVDTGGLEQY
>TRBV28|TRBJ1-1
ASRNQLTGMNTEAF
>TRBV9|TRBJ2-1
ASSDPGHPDKNEQF
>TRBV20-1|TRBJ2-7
SADMGGWDEQY
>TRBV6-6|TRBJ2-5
ASSYDWDSLRETQY
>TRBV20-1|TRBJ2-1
SARRLASYNEQF
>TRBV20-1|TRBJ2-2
SASSREVVTGELF
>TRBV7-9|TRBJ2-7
ASSLDGSGHEQY